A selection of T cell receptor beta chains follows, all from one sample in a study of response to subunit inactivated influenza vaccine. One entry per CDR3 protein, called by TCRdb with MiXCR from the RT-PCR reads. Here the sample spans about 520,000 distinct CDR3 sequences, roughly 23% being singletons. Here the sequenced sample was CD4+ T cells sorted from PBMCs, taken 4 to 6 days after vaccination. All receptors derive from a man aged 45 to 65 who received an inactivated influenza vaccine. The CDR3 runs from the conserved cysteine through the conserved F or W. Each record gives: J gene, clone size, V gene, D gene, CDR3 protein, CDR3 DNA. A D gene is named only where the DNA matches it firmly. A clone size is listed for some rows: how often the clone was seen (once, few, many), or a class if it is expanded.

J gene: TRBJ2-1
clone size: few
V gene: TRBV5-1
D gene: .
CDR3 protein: CASSLVPKSNEQFF
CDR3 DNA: TGCGCCAGCAGCTTGGTTCCGAAATCCAATGAGCAGTTCTTC

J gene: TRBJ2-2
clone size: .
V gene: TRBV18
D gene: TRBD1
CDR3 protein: CASSPGQTYTGELFF
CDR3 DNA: TGTGCCAGCTCACCGGGACAGACCTACACCGGGGAGCTGTTTTTT

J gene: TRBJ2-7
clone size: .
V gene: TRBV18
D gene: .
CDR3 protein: CASSPENEQYF
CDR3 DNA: TGTGCCAGCTCACCAGAGAACGAGCAGTACTTC

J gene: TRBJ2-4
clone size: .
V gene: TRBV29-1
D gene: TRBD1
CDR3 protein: CSVEVGGTGGIQYF
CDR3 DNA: TGCAGCGTTGAAGTGGGGGGGACAGGGGGAATTCAGTACTTC

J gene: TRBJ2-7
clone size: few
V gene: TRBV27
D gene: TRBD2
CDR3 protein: CASSDLAGDEQYF
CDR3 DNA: TGTGCCAGCAGTGACCTAGCGGGGGACGAGCAGTACTTC

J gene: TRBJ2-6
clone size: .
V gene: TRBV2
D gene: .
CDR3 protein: CASSERAGANVLTF
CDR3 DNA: TGTGCCAGCAGTGAGAGGGCTGGGGCCAACGTCCTGACTTTC

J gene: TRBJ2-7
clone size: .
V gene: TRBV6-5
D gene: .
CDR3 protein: CASSYGNPGRGSYEQYF
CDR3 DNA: TGTGCCAGCAGTTATGGAAATCCGGGACGGGGCTCCTACGAGCAGTACTTC

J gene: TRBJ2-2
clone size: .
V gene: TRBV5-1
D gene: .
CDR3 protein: CASSFLQGFLTGELFF
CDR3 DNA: TGCGCCAGCAGCTTTTTACAGGGTTTCTTAACCGGGGAGCTGTTTTTT

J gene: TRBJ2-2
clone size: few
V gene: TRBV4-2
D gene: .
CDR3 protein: CASSQSGSNTGELFF
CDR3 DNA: TGTGCCAGCAGCCAATCAGGGAGTAACACCGGGGAGCTGTTTTTT

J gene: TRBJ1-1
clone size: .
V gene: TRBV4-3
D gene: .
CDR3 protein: CASSQEKDTEAFF
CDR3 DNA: TGCGCCAGCAGCCAAGAGAAGGACACTGAAGCTTTCTTT

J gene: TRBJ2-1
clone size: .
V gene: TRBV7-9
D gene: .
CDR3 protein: CASSLLPQPFTRNEQFF
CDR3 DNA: TGTGCCAGCAGCTTACTCCCGCAGCCCTTCACTCGGAATGAGCAGTTCTTC

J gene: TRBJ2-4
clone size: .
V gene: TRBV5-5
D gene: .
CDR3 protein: CASSLRTGFLNGDIQYF
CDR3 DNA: TGTGCCAGCAGCCTACGAACAGGGTTCCTAAATGGGGACATTCAGTACTTC

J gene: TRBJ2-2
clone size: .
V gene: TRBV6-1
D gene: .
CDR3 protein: CASSPQSGSWELFF
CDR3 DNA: TGTGCCAGCAGCCCGCAGTCAGGGTCGTGGGAGCTGTTTTTT

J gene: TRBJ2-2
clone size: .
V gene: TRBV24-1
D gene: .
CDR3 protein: CATSDSREISGELFF
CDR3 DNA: TGTGCCACCAGTGATTCTAGGGAGATCAGCGGGGAGCTGTTTTTT

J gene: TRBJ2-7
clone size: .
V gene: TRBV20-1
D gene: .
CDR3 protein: CSASRGFVDEQYF
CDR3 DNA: TGCAGTGCTAGTAGGGGTTTCGTTGACGAGCAGTACTTC

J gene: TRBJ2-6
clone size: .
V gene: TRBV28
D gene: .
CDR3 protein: CASSDTYRVGGANVLTF
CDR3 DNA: TGTGCCAGCAGTGATACTTACAGGGTCGGTGGGGCCAACGTCCTGACTTTC

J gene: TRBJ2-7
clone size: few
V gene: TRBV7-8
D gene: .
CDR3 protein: CASSWLGGYEQYF
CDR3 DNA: TGTGCCAGCAGCTGGTTAGGGGGATACGAGCAGTACTTC

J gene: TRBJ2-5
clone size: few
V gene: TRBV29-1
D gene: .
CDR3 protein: CSVATAETQYF
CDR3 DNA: TGCAGCGTTGCCACAGCGGAGACCCAGTACTTC

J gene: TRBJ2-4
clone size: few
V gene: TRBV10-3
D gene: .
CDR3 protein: CATRDLAVAKNIQYF
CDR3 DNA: TGTGCCACCAGGGATCTAGCTGTAGCCAAAAACATTCAGTACTTC

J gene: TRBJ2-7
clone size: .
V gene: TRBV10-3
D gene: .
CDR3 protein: CAISSQGRAGENEQYF
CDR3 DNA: TGTGCCATCAGTTCACAGGGGCGAGCGGGGGAGAACGAGCAGTACTTC

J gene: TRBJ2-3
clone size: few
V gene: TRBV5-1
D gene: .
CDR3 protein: CASSFRGRNTDTQYF
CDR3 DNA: TGCGCCAGCAGCTTTCGAGGACGGAACACAGATACGCAGTATTTT

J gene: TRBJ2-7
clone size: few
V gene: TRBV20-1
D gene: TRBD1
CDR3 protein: CSATETGVFEQYF
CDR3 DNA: TGCAGTGCTACCGAGACAGGGGTTTTCGAGCAGTACTTC

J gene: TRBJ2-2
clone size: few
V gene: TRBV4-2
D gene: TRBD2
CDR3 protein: CASSQAPGGSQAGELFF
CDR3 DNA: TGTGCCAGCAGCCAAGCCCCCGGCGGGAGTCAGGCCGGGGAGCTGTTTTTT

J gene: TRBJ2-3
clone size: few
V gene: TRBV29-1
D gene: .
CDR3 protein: CSVWVSRWTDTQYF
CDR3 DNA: TGCAGCGTTTGGGTTTCGAGATGGACGGATACGCAGTATTTT

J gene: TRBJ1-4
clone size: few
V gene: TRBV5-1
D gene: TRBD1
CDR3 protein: CASSLEGGRGEKLFF
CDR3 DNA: TGCGCCAGCAGCTTGGAAGGGGGCAGAGGTGAAAAACTGTTTTTT

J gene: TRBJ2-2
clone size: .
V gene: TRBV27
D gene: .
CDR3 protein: CASSLLVGENTGELFF
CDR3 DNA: TGTGCCAGCAGTTTGCTTGTGGGCGAGAACACCGGGGAGCTGTTTTTT

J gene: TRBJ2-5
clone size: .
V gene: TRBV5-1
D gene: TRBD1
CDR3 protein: CASSSGTEQETQYF
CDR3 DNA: TGCGCCAGCAGCTCCGGGACAGAGCAAGAGACCCAGTACTTC

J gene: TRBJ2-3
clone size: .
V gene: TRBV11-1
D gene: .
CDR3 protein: CASSTRLDGADTQYF
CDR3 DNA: TGTGCCAGCAGCACCCGCCTAGACGGGGCAGATACGCAGTATTTT

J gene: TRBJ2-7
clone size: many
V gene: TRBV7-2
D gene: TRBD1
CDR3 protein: CASSLDRGSYEQYF
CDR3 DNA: TGTGCCAGCAGCTTAGACAGGGGATCCTACGAGCAGTACTTC

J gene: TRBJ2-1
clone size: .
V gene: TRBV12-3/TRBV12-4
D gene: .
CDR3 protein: CASSFGPMSNEQFF
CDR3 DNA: TGTGCCAGCAGTTTCGGGCCAATGTCCAATGAGCAGTTCTTC

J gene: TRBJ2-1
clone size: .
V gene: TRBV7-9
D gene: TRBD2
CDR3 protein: CASSSNSGGAYNEQFF
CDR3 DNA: TGTGCCAGCAGTTCGAATAGCGGGGGGGCCTACAATGAGCAGTTCTTC

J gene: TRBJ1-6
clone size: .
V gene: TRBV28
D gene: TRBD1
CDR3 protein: CASRSSTGGPNSPLHF
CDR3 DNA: TGTGCCAGCAGATCAAGTACAGGGGGCCCTAATTCACCCCTCCACTTT

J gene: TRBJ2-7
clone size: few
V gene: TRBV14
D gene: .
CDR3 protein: CASSQGFGRDYEQYF
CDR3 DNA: TGTGCCAGCAGCCAAGGCTTCGGCCGAGACTACGAGCAGTACTTC

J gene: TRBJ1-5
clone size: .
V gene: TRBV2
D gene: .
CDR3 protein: CASSERLIQPQHF
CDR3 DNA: TGTGCCAGCAGTGAAAGGTTGATTCAGCCCCAGCATTTT

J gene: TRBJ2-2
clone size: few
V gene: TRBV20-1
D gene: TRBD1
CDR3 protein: CSARAGTGGPGELFF
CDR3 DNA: TGCAGTGCTAGGGCCGGGACAGGGGGTCCCGGGGAGCTGTTTTTT

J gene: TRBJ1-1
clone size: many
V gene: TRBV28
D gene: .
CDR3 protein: CASSLRWPDVWTEAFF
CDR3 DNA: TGTGCCAGCAGTTTAAGATGGCCCGATGTGTGGACTGAAGCTTTCTTT

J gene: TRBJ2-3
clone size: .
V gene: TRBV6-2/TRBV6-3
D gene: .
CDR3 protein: CASSYGGQGKDTQYF
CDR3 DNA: TGTGCCAGCAGTTACGGCGGGCAGGGTAAAGATACGCAGTATTTT

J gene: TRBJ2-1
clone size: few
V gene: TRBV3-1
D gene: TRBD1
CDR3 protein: CASRPGGGEQFF
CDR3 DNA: TGTGCCAGCAGGCCAGGGGGCGGTGAGCAGTTCTTC

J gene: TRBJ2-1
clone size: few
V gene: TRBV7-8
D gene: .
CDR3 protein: CASSLARFSREQFF
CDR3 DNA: TGTGCCAGCAGCTTAGCTAGATTCTCGAGGGAGCAGTTCTTC

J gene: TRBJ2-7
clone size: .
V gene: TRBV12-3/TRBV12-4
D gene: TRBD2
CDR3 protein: CASSQLAGGLGEQYF
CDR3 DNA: TGTGCCAGCAGTCAACTAGCGGGGGGGCTGGGAGAGCAGTACTTC

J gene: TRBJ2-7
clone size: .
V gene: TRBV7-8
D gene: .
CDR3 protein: CASTPRRLGSYEQYF
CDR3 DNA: TGTGCCAGTACCCCACGTCGGTTAGGCTCCTACGAGCAGTACTTC

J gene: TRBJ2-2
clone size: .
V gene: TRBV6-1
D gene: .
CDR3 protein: CASSPLRGRTGELFF
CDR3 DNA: TGTGCCAGCAGTCCGCTGAGGGGCCGCACCGGGGAGCTGTTTTTT

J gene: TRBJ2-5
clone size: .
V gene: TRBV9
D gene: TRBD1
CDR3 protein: CASSAGHRQGFQETQYF
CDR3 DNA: TGTGCCAGCAGCGCAGGCCACCGACAGGGGTTCCAAGAGACCCAGTACTTC

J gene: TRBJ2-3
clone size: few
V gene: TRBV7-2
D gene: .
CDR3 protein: CASSLGGLGDTQYF
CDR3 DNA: TGTGCCAGCAGCTTGGGGGGTTTAGGAGATACGCAGTATTTT

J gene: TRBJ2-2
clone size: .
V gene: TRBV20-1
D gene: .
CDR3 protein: CSAREIQGYRTGELFF
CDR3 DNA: TGCAGTGCTAGAGAGATACAGGGCTACAGAACCGGGGAGCTGTTTTTT

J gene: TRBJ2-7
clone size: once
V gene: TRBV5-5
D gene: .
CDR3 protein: CASTERGLLYYEQYF
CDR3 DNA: TGTGCCAGCACCGAAAGGGGACTTCTTTACTACGAGCAGTACTTC

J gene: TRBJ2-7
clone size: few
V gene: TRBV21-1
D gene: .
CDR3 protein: CASSKGGGGGLGNEQYF
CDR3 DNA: TGTGCCAGCAGCAAAGGCGGGGGAGGGGGTCTAGGAAACGAGCAGTACTTC

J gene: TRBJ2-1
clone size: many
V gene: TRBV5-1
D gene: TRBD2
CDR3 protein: CASSLQLAGYNEQFF
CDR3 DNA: TGCGCCAGCAGCTTACAACTAGCGGGATACAATGAGCAGTTCTTC

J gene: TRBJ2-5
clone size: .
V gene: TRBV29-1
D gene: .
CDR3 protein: CSVLPTQCF
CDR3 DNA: TGCAGCGTCCTACCGACCCAGTGCTTC

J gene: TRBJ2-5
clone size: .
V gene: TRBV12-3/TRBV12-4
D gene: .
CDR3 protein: CASREGRGQIQETQYF
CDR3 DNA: TGTGCCAGCAGAGAAGGAAGGGGTCAGATACAAGAGACCCAGTACTTC

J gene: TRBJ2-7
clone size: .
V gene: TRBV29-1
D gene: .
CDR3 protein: CSVVASASLYEQYF
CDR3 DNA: TGCAGCGTTGTGGCTAGCGCTTCCCTCTACGAGCAGTACTTC

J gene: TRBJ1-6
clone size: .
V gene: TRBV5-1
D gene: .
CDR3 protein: CASSRGDSYNSPLHF
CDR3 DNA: TGCGCCAGCAGCAGGGGCGACTCTTATAATTCACCCCTCCACTTT

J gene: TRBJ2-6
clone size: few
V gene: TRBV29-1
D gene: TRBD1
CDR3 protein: CSAGTGGSGANVLTF
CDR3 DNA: TGCAGCGCCGGGACAGGGGGCTCTGGGGCCAACGTCCTGACTTTC

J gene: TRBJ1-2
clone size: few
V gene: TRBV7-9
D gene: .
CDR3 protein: CASSMRTEGYTF
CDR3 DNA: TGTGCCAGCAGCATGCGGACAGAAGGCTACACCTTC

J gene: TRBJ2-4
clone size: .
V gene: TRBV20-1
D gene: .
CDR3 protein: CSASLAKGGAKNIQYF
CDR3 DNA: TGCAGTGCTAGCCTAGCGAAGGGGGGGGCCAAAAACATTCAGTACTTC

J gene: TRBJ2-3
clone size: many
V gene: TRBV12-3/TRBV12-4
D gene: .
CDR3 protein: CASSLTVSADTQYF
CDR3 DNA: TGTGCCAGCAGCCTAACGGTTTCGGCAGATACGCAGTATTTT